This T cell receptor beta chain was retrieved from a study of cytomegalovirus exposure and HLA in healthy donors. The study, taken as a whole, reports: For most subjects, TCR beta sequences were reported to predict HLA-A and HLA-B alleles with accuracy. Clonal expansion, a later analysis showed, was greater in HLA-associated TCR beta chains than in equally common others.

The study ran its PCR with 60 Vbeta and 13 Jbeta primers. Using immunoSEQ multiplex PCR, the repertoire was profiled, and TCRdb retains in-frame clones only, with some absent. The profile shows roughly 180,000 clones, about 80% of them singletons. This clone was seen only once. Its antigen is unknown. This TCR derives from a young man in good health and CMV-seropositive. Sequencing used PBMCs.

The CDR3 DNA reads as TGTGCCAGCAGCGTAGTTGGAGACGGAGAGACCCAGTACTTC. Protein: CASSVVGDGETQYF. This sequence joins TRBV9 and TRBJ2-5; D is unclear. Germline assignment: CDR1 SGDLS and CDR2 YYNGEE. V lost 0 bases and J lost 4, with 10 bases in between. The CDR3 is 14 amino acids.